This TCR beta chain was sequenced for a study of graft-versus-host responses after intestinal transplantation. Study at large: Those transplanted obtained multivisceral, liver-intestinal, or isolated intestinal grafts.

CDR1 and CDR2 from the germline V gene are SGHKS and YYEKEE (reference sequence). CDR3 length: 14 residues. TCRdb's copy holds only in-frame clones and misses some; the assay was immunoSEQ multiplex PCR. The sample comprises under 150,000 clones, 90% of which are singletons, and approximately 0.18% rests with the top ten. With regard to this clone: Its antigen is not identified.

Material: unstimulated CD4+ T cells sorted from spleen or lymph node cells, obtained before intestinal transplant. The V and J genes are TRBV5-5 and TRBJ2-5, with 7 bases lining up with TRBD1. Matching the DNA end better, TRBJ2-7 makes the J call doubtful. This receptor was obtained from a human donor who received an intestinal transplant. The CDR3 region has the DNA TGTGCCAGCAGCTTGGCCGCAGGGGGCTACGAGCAGTACTTC. This gives the protein CASSLAAGGYEQYF.